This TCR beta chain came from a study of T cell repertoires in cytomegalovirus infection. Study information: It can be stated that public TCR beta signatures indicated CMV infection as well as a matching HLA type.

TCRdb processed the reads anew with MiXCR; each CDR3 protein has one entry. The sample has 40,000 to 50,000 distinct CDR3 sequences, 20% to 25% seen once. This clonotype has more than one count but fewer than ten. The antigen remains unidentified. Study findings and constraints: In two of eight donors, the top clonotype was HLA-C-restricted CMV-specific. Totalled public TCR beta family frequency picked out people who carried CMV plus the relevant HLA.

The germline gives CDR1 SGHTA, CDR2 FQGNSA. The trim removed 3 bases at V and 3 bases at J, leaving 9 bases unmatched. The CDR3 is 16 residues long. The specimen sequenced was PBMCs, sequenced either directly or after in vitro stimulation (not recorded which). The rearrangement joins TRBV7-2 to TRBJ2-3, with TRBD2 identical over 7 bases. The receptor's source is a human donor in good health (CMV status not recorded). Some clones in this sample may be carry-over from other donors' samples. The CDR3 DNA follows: TGTGCCAGCAGCTTGGCCGGAAGCGGGGCAACAGATACGCAGTATTTT. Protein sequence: CASSLAGSGATDTQYF.